These T cell receptor beta chains were read from a single sample in a study of early stage breast cancer tumors. This table comes from immunoSEQ multiplex PCR, and its TCRdb copy is limited to in-frame clones, with some not included. The sample carries about 28,000 clones, 80% recorded once. The sample consisted of blood. Every receptor here comes from a person between 55 and 70 years old with breast cancer. Each CDR3 is given with its conserved first and last residue. The D gene is left open where the match is weak. Rows give clone size only sometimes, using once, few, many, or a class for an expanded clone.

>.|TRBJ2-3|.|TRBV7-3
TGTGCCAGCAGCTCCCCTAGCAAACCGTCCAGCACAGATACGCAGTATTTT
CASSSPSKPSSTDTQYF
>few|TRBJ1-1|.|TRBV5-1
TGCGCCAGCCATCGGGAGGTGAACACTGAAGCTTTCTTT
CASHREVNTEAFF
>few|TRBJ1-2|TRBD1|TRBV4-1
TGCGCCAGCAGCCCGATCAGGACAGGGGATGGCTACACCTTC
CASSPIRTGDGYTF
>.|TRBJ2-3|TRBD2|TRBV11-2
TGTGCCAGCAGCTTACTACTAGCGGGGATTCTTAGCACAGATACGCAGTATTTT
CASSLLLAGILSTDTQYF
>.|TRBJ1-1|.|TRBV5-8
TGTGCCAGCAGCTTGTTTGCAGGGCCGAACACTGAAGCTTTCTTT
CASSLFAGPNTEAFF
>.|TRBJ2-2|.|TRBV5-6
TGTGCCAGCAGCTTTTTACTCTCCAGGGAGGTAGGGGACGGGGAGCTGTTTTTT
CASSFLLSREVGDGELFF
>.|TRBJ2-3|TRBD2|TRBV27
TGTGCCAGCTACGGGAGGGCGGGAGGGCCAGGCACAGATACGCAGTATTTT
CASYGRAGGPGTDTQYF
>few|TRBJ1-2|.|TRBV28
TGTGCCAGCAGCCTACCGGGACATCCAAACTATGGCTACACCTTC
CASSLPGHPNYGYTF
>.|TRBJ2-1|.|TRBV19
TGTGCCAGTAGTATTCAGGGAAGCAATGAGCAGTTCTTC
CASSIQGSNEQFF
>.|TRBJ1-4|TRBD1|TRBV19
TGTGCCAGTAGAGAGGACAGGGCGGCTAATGAAAAACTGTTTTTT
CASREDRAANEKLFF
>.|TRBJ1-2|TRBD1|TRBV7-2
TGTGCCAGCAGCTTAGGAAATCTCGACAGGGGCGGAGGCTACACCTTC
CASSLGNLDRGGGYTF
>medium-sized|TRBJ2-2|.|TRBV11-2
TGTGCCAGCAGGACTCTAGACACCGGGGAGCTGTTTTTT
CASRTLDTGELFF
>few|TRBJ1-5|.|TRBV7-9
TGTGCCAGCAGCTTAGGTGCGATCAATCAGCCCCAGCATTTT
CASSLGAINQPQHF
>.|TRBJ2-7|.|TRBV14
TGTGCCAGCAGCCAAGATCGTAGCAGGGCCTACGAGCAGTACTTC
CASSQDRSRAYEQYF
>few|TRBJ1-1|.|TRBV11-3
TGTGCCAGCAGCTCGGGTGGGAACACTGAAGCTTTCTTT
CASSSGGNTEAFF
>.|TRBJ1-4|.|TRBV2
TGTGCCAGCACCCTTGGCCCCGGGTTTGAAAAACTGTTTTTT
CASTLGPGFEKLFF
>.|TRBJ2-3|.|TRBV7-2
TGTGCCAGCAGCTTACGGAGGCTATCAGATACGCAGTATTTT
CASSLRRLSDTQYF
>.|TRBJ2-2|.|TRBV7-3
TGTGCCAGCAGCTTAACCGGGACTTCGAACACCGGGGAGCTGTTTTTT
CASSLTGTSNTGELFF
>.|TRBJ2-7|.|TRBV29-1
TGCAGCGTTGTAGGGGTGACAGGATACGAGCAGTACTTC
CSVVGVTGYEQYF
>.|TRBJ1-4|TRBD1|TRBV6-5
TGTGCCAGCAGTTACACGACAGGGAGCAATGAAAAACTGTTTTTT
CASSYTTGSNEKLFF
>.|TRBJ2-7|.|TRBV27
TGTGCCATAGCATCCCCACCAACCTACGAGCAGTACTTC
CAIASPPTYEQYF
>few|TRBJ1-5|TRBD1|TRBV19
TGTGCCAGTATCGACAGGGATAACGGCAATCAGCCCCAGCATTTT
CASIDRDNGNQPQHF
>.|TRBJ1-2|.|TRBV7-8
TGTGCCAGCAGCGCTTCCGGGATCCCGGAGTGGGACTACACCTTC
CASSASGIPEWDYTF
>.|TRBJ2-7|TRBD2|TRBV7-9
TGTGCCAGCAGCCTCGGACTAGCCTCCTACGAGCAGTACTTC
CASSLGLASYEQYF
>.|TRBJ2-7|.|TRBV9
TGTGCCAGCAGCGCTTCTCCAGCCGGGTCTTCCTACGAGCAGTACTTC
CASSASPAGSSYEQYF
>once|TRBJ2-3|.|TRBV5-1
TGCGCCAGCAGCCCCTGGCAGGGCACCACAGATACGCAGTATTTT
CASSPWQGTTDTQYF
>.|TRBJ2-2|TRBD2|TRBV7-3
TGTGCCAGCAGCCCGGGACTAGCGGGGCCCCGGTCCCTTACCGGGGAGCTGTTTTTT
CASSPGLAGPRSLTGELFF
>.|TRBJ2-7|.|TRBV7-6
TGTGCCAGCAGCTTAGACTACTCCCGCTCCGAGCAGTACTTC
CASSLDYSRSEQYF
>.|TRBJ2-1|.|TRBV5-1
TGCGCCAGCAGCGTGAATTCCGGCGGGTGGAGCTCCTACAATGAGCAGTTCTTC
CASSVNSGGWSSYNEQFF
>.|TRBJ1-1|.|TRBV5-1
TGCGCCAGCAGCTTGTCAGGGGATAGTCGTACTGAAGCTTTCTTT
CASSLSGDSRTEAFF
>.|TRBJ2-6|.|TRBV4-1
TGCGCCAGCAGCCAAGAACATCAATCTGGGGCCAACGTCCTGACTTTC
CASSQEHQSGANVLTF
>.|TRBJ1-1|.|TRBV11-2
TGTGCCAGCAGCTTAGCGGTGTGGAGGACGGCTGAAGCTTTCTTT
CASSLAVWRTAEAFF
>.|TRBJ2-1|.|TRBV9
TGTGCCAGCAGCGTAAGAGGAACCACCTCCTACAATGAGCAGTTCTTC
CASSVRGTTSYNEQFF
>.|TRBJ2-3|.|TRBV4-1
TGCGCCAGCAGCCAAGATTTCGGCGGAAAGAGCACAGATACGCAGTATTTT
CASSQDFGGKSTDTQYF
>few|TRBJ2-7|TRBD2|TRBV7-2
TGTGCCAGCAGCCAGTCGACTAGCGGGAGGGCTAACGAGCAGTACTTC
CASSQSTSGRANEQYF
>.|TRBJ2-7|TRBD2|TRBV12-5
TGTGCTAGTGGTTTGGCATCTAGCGGGACCAACGTATACGAGCAGTACTTC
CASGLASSGTNVYEQYF
>.|TRBJ2-1|TRBD1|TRBV5-3
TGTGCGGGAAGGCAGGGGGTGGGGAATGAGCAGTTCTTC
CAGRQGVGNEQFF
>.|TRBJ2-5|.|TRBV30
TGTGCCTGGACGGGTGGTGAGACCCAGTACTTC
CAWTGGETQYF
>once|TRBJ2-5|.|TRBV27
TGTGCCAGCAGTGAGACTGGCCTGGGGACCCAGTACTTC
CASSETGLGTQYF
>.|TRBJ2-7|.|TRBV6-5
TGTGCCAGCAGTTTGTCATCTCGGGAGCAGTACTTC
CASSLSSREQYF
>once|TRBJ2-3|TRBD2|TRBV4-3
TGCGCCAGCAGCCTGACTAGCGGGAGCACAGATACGCAGTATTTT
CASSLTSGSTDTQYF
>.|TRBJ2-5|TRBD1|TRBV18
TGTGCCAGCAACCAGGGGGATAAAGAGACCCAGTACTTC
CASNQGDKETQYF
>.|TRBJ2-1|.|TRBV18
TGTGCCAGCTCACCACCAGGAGAAACCCTCTACAATGAGCAGTTCTTC
CASSPPGETLYNEQFF
>few|TRBJ2-6|.|TRBV27
TGTGCCAGCAGGAGGCCCACTGGGGCCAACGTCCTGACTTTC
CASRRPTGANVLTF
>.|TRBJ2-7|TRBD2|TRBV13
TGTGCCAGCAGCTTAGTCGGGACTAGCGGGAGTAGGTACGAGCAGTACTTC
CASSLVGTSGSRYEQYF